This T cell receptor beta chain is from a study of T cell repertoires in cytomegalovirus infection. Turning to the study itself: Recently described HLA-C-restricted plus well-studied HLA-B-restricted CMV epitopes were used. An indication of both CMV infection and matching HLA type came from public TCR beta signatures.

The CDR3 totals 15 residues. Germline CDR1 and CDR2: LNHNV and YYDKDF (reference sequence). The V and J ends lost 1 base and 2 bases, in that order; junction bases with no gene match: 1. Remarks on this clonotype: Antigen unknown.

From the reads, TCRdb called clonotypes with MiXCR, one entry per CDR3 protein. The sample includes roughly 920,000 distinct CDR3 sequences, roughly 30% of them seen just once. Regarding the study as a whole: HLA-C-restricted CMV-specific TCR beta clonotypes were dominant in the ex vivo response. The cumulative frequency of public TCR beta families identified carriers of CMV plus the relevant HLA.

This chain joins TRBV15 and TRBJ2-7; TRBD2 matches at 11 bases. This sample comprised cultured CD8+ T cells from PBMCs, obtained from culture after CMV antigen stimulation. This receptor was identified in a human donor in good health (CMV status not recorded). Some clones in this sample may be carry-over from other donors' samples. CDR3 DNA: TGTGCCACCAGCAGAGCACTAGCGGGGGCCTACGAGCAGTACTTC. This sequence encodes CATSRALAGAYEQYF.